This T cell receptor beta chain originates from a study of blood T cell repertoires in COVID-19. Overall study context: Samples taken during acute and convalescent COVID-19 were collected in the United States, Italy and Spain. The cDNA or gDNA used as material had been derived from T cells, B-cell-depleted T cells, or PBMCs.

In the original workflow: Scientists estimated how many nucleated cells there were by amplifying reference gene primers. Repertoires were generated with immunoSEQ multiplex PCR, while TCRdb's copy carries only in-frame clones and drops some. V, J and clone size are taken as reported in that table, and D and trimming were inferred from the DNA itself. This sample has about 200,000 clones, with 70% to 90% found just once. With 4 bases removed from V and 7 bases from J, the gap between germline ends came to 10 bases. This CDR3 has 12 residues. Germline V CDR1 and CDR2: MNHNY, SVGAGI (reference sequence).

Sequencing used peripheral blood. V gene TRBV6-6 combines with J gene TRBJ1-1, with D possibly matching TRBD1 (6 bases). The origin of this receptor is a person aged 70 to 79 with COVID-19, enrolled during active disease. The CDR3 sequence is CASSFTQGEAFF. Written as DNA, the CDR3 is TGTGCCAGCAGTTTCACACAGGGTGAAGCTTTCTTT.